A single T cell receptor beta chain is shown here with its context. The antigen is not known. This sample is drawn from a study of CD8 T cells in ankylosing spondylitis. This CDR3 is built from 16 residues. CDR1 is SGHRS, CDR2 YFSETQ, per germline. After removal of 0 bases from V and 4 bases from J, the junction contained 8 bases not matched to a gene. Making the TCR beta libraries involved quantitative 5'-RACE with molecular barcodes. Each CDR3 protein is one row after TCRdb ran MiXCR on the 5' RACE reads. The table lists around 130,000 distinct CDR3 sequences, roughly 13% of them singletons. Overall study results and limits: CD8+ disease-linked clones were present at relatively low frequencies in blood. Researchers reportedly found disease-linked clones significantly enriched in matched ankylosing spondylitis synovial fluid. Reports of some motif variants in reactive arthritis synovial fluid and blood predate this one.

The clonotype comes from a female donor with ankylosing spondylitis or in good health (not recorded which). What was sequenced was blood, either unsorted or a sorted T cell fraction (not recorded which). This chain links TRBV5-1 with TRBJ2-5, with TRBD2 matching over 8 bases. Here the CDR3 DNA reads TGCGCCAGCAGCTTGGTCGGGCAGGGACTAGGAGAGACCCAGTACTTC. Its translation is CASSLVGQGLGETQYF.